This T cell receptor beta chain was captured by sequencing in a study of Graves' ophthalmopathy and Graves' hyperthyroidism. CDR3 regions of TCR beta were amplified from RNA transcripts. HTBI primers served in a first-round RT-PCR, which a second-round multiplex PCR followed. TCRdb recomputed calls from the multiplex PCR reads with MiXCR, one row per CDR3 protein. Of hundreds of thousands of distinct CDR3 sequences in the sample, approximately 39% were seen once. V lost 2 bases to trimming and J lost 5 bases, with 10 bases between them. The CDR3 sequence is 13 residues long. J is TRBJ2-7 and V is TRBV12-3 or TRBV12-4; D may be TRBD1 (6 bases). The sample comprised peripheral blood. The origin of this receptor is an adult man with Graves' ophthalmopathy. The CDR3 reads CASSLRGFHEQYF. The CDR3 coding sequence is TGTGCCAGCAGTTTAAGGGGGTTTCACGAGCAGTACTTC.